The following is a T cell receptor beta chain sequence with its context. Its antigen is as yet unknown. This sample was included in a study of cytomegalovirus exposure and HLA in healthy donors. General study results and limits: Upon later analysis, HLA-associated TCR beta chains proved more clonally expanded than other, equally common chains. Later analysis associated a missense DCLRE1C variant with TCR beta V- and J-gene trimming.

The CDR3 runs to 14 residues. CDR1 and CDR2 (germline): SGHVS, FNYEAQ. Trimming stripped 4 bases from V and 3 bases from J, with 12 bases between. Primers for the PCR totalled 60 Vbeta and 13 Jbeta. TCRdb's table, derived via immunoSEQ multiplex PCR, lists solely in-frame clones and lacks some. The data contain 150,000 to 200,000 clones, 60% to 85% of them singletons. The material sequenced was PBMCs. This receptor was obtained from a woman aged 40-49 years in good health and CMV-seropositive. The genes are TRBV7-6 and TRBJ1-1; no firm D call. In nucleotides, the CDR3 is TGTGCCAGCAGCTCCCGGGGTACTCACACTGAAGCTTTCTTT. This codes for CASSSRGTHTEAFF.